In its sample, the clone carrying this T cell receptor beta chain was seen once. The data originate from a study of blood T cell repertoires in COVID-19. Study details: The United States, Italy and Spain provided the acute and convalescent COVID-19 samples. T cells, B-cell-depleted T cells, or PBMCs provided the cDNA or gDNA that served as material.

Per the original methods: Quantification of nucleated cells was approximated via reference gene primer amplification. TCRdb keeps only in-frame clones here, not all; method: immunoSEQ multiplex PCR. The D gene and trimming were derived from the DNA, and the V and J assignments and clone size from that table. The sample lists over 400,000 clones, 85% to 90% occurring once. The length of the CDR3 is 15 residues. V lost 0 bases to trimming and J lost 2 bases, with 10 bases between them. The germline V gene encodes CDR1 MNHEY and CDR2 SMNVEV (reference sequence). The Seattle site enrolled patients during active infection and followed them longitudinally.

The genes are TRBV27 and TRBJ1-1, with a weak D call TRBD1 (5 bases). The sequence came from a woman aged 45-65 years with COVID-19, enrolled during active disease. Material: peripheral blood. This CDR3 reads CASSLSKGLNTEAFF. CDR3 bases: TGTGCCAGCAGTTTATCGAAGGGGTTAAACACTGAAGCTTTCTTT.